These 27 T cell receptor beta chains came from one sample sequenced in a study of response to subunit inactivated influenza vaccine. TCRdb reprocessed the RT-PCR reads with MiXCR, giving one entry per CDR3 protein. This table has fewer than 600,000 distinct CDR3 sequences, approximately 7.8% appearing once. The sample was PBMCs from blood, taken about 24 months after vaccination. Receptors were obtained from a man aged 45 to 75 who received an inactivated influenza vaccine.

This clonotype was counted at least ten times. This chain uses TRBV4-3 with TRBJ2-7; D is unresolved. The CDR3 has 15 residues. Germline lookup yields CDR1 LGHNA and CDR2 YSLEER. V was trimmed by 1 base and J by 2 bases, leaving 12 bases between them. CDR3 sequence reads: CASSQGDSGPYEQYF. The CDR3 DNA sequence: TGCGCCAGCAGCCAAGGTGATTCTGGGCCCTACGAGCAGTACTTC.

This chain connects TRBV6-5 to TRBJ2-4, with 8 bases that match TRBD1. With 2 bases clipped from V and 2 bases from J, the junction kept 5 bases outside the gene matches. CDR3 length equals 16 residues. The germline V gene has CDR1 MNHEY and CDR2 SVGAGI. This chain's CDR3 is CASSYAQGASKNIQYF. DNA for the CDR3: TGTGCCAGCAGTTACGCCCAGGGGGCGTCCAAAAACATTCAGTACTTC.

Remarks on this clonotype: One base away lies a much larger clone, so this may be a sequencing read error. The V gene is TRBV25-1, the J gene TRBJ2-3; D not certain. The CDR3 has 15 amino acids. The V end lost 7 bases, the J end lost 4 bases, and 18 bases lay between the germline ends. Per the germline V gene, CDR1 is MGHDK and CDR2 is SYGVNS. The CDR3 region has the DNA TGTGCCAGCACCGAAGGGTCCGCAAGCGCAGATACGCAGTATTTT. This sequence encodes CASTEGSASADTQYF.

The V and J genes are TRBV7-7 and TRBJ2-1; 8 positions agree with TRBD1. Trimming cost V 4 bases and J 6 bases; bases outside gene matches: 2. This CDR3 has 13 amino acids. Per germline, CDR1 SSHAT and CDR2 FNYEAQ (reference sequence). CDR3 in DNA: TGTGCCAGCAGCTCGGGACAGGTCAATGAGCAGTTCTTC. Translated, it gives CASSSGQVNEQFF.

This clonotype was recorded at least ten times. V gene TRBV20-1 combines with J gene TRBJ2-7; D remains unclear. The CDR3 covers 13 residues. The V gene's germline CDR1 is DFQATT and CDR2 SNEGSKA (reference sequence). V lost 3 bases and J 0 bases, leaving 9 bases between the germline ends. Written as DNA, the CDR3 is TGCAGTGCTAGTCCTACCTCCTCCTACGAGCAGTACTTC. This encodes CSASPTSSYEQYF.

The rearrangement joins TRBV5-6 to TRBJ2-1; D not certain. V lost 2 bases to trimming and J lost 8 bases, with 5 bases between them. CDR1 and CDR2 (germline): SGHDT, YYEEEE. The CDR3 loop spans 11 amino acids. The CDR3 DNA follows: TGTGCCAGCAGCTTCTTGTATGAGCAGTTCTTC. Residues: CASSFLYEQFF. Full variable domain (remainder filled in from reference TRBV5-6 and TRBJ2-1): DAGVTQSPTHLIKTRGQQVTLRCSPKSGHDTVSWYQQALGQGPQFIFQYYEEEERQRGNFPDRFSGHQFPNYSSELNVNALLLGDSALYLCASSFLYEQFFGPGTRLTVL.

This clonotype has at least ten counts. V usage is TRBV25-1 and J usage is TRBJ1-3; 9 nucleotides line up with TRBD1. V lost 0 bases to trimming and J lost 7 bases; unmatched junction nucleotides: 13. Germline CDR1 and CDR2: MGHDK and SYGVNS. The CDR3 covers 18 residues. The CDR3 reads CASSEYLYTGTGKNTIYF. The CDR3 bases are TGTGCCAGCAGTGAATACCTCTATACCGGGACAGGGAAGAACACCATATATTTT.

This clonotype was found a few times. V and J are TRBV9 and TRBJ2-5, with D perhaps matching TRBD1 or TRBD2 (7 bases each). Germline CDR1 is SGDLS and CDR2 is YYNGEE. Trimming cost V 4 bases and J 2 bases, with 15 bases left between them. This CDR3 is 15 amino acids long. CDR3 DNA sequence: TGTGCCAGCAGCACTCAGGGGGGGTCTCAAGAGACCCAGTACTTC. Translation gives CASSTQGGSQETQYF.

This clonotype was seen a few times. The J gene is TRBJ1-3, the V gene TRBV5-1; D is unclear. The CDR3 is made up of 14 amino acids. Trimming shortened V by 3 bases and J by 0 bases, and 7 bases separated the two germline ends. The germline V gene has CDR1 SGHRS and CDR2 YFSETQ. The CDR3 region is CASSYSGSGNTIYF. CDR3 in DNA: TGCGCCAGCAGCTACTCAGGCTCTGGAAACACCATATATTTT.

The chain employs TRBV6-1 and TRBJ2-5; 12 bases map to TRBD2. This CDR3 region has 15 residues. CDR1 is MNHNS and CDR2 is SASEGT in the germline V gene. With 6 bases clipped from V and 1 base from J, the junction kept 3 bases outside the gene matches. The CDR3 region is CASRWTSGAQETQYF. CDR3 in DNA: TGTGCCAGCAGGTGGACTAGCGGGGCCCAAGAGACCCAGTACTTC.

This rearrangement joins TRBV27 to TRBJ2-7; 10 bases are a match to TRBD1. CDR1 is MNHEY and CDR2 is SMNVEV in the germline V gene (reference sequence). The V and J ends lost 5 bases and 5 bases, in that order; junction bases with no gene match: 9. The CDR3 runs 15 residues. The CDR3 sequence: CASSPTGTGVNEQYF. The CDR3 nucleotides read TGTGCCAGCAGTCCCACCGGGACAGGGGTCAACGAGCAGTACTTC.

The rearrangement links TRBV20-1 to TRBJ2-1; D may be TRBD1 or TRBD2 (5 bases each). The CDR3 has 14 amino acids. Germline V CDR1 and CDR2: DFQATT, SNEGSKA (reference sequence). Trimming removed 5 bases from V and 1 base from J, with 12 bases in between. CDR3 DNA: TGCAGTGCTCCCGGGACCGAGTCCTACAATGAGCAGTTCTTC. Encoded protein: CSAPGTESYNEQFF.

This clonotype came up a few times. The chain is built from TRBV24-1 and TRBJ2-5; no reliable D call. Germline V lookup: CDR1 KGHDR, CDR2 SFDVKD. The V gene lost 5 bases and the J gene lost 4 bases, with 10 bases spanning the gap. There are 13 residues in the CDR3. The CDR3 sequence is CATSGMVRETQYF. The CDR3, as DNA: TGTGCCACCAGTGGAATGGTAAGAGAGACCCAGTACTTC.

CDR3 in amino acids: CASRPRSAGTIPYEQYF. CDR3 nucleotides: TGCGCCAGCAGACCGCGGTCCGCCGGGACTATCCCTTACGAGCAGTACTTC. The chain uses TRBV5-1 and TRBJ2-7; 7 bases are shared with TRBD2. Germline CDR1 and CDR2: SGHRS and YFSETQ. This CDR3 is 17 amino acids long. V shed 5 bases and J 4 bases; nucleotides not matched to a gene: 18.

The chain carries TRBV3-1 and TRBJ1-1; no firm D call. V shed 1 base and J shed 3 bases, with 12 bases lying between them. CDR3 length: 15 residues. CDR1 LGHDT and CDR2 YNNKEL come from the germline V gene (reference sequence). The CDR3, as DNA: TGTGCCAGCAGCCAAGGGGTAGGACCACACACTGAAGCTTTCTTT. Protein: CASSQGVGPHTEAFF.

This clonotype came up many times. This chain links TRBV30 with TRBJ2-5, with D perhaps being TRBD1 or TRBD2 (5 bases each). This CDR3 has 13 residues. The V gene's germline CDR1 is GTSNPN and CDR2 SVGIG (reference sequence). The V end was cut by 2 bases, the J end by 4 bases, with 11 bases between. The CDR3 sequence is CAWSMGTRETQYF. The CDR3 DNA reads as TGTGCCTGGAGTATGGGGACCAGAGAGACCCAGTACTTC.

The sample holds a few counts of this clonotype. V and J are TRBV2 and TRBJ2-7; 8 bases fit TRBD2. Germline CDR1 reads SNHLY; CDR2 reads FYNNEI. The CDR3 is made up of 12 amino acids. Trimming removed 7 bases from V and 1 base from J; junction bases left unmatched: 0. CDR3 coding DNA: TGTGCCAGCAAGCGGGAGTCCTACGAGCAGTACTTC. Amino acid sequence: CASKRESYEQYF.

The table lists this clonotype with a few counts. V usage is TRBV25-1 and J usage is TRBJ1-6; 9 bases are a match to TRBD1. This CDR3 spans 14 amino acids. Germline V gene lookup returns CDR1 MGHDK and CDR2 SYGVNS. V gave up 4 bases and J gave up 7 bases; unmatched junction bases: 2. For the CDR3, the DNA is TGTGCCAGCAGTGTCGGGACAGGGAATTCACCCCTCCACTTT. Protein product: CASSVGTGNSPLHF.

This clonotype has a count of ten or more. This chain uses TRBV4-3 with TRBJ2-2, with 9 bases that match TRBD1. Germline V gene lookup returns CDR1 LGHNA and CDR2 YSLEER. The CDR3 consists of 17 residues. Germline trimming cut 3 bases from V and 0 bases from J; bases unmatched to any gene: 5. Here the CDR3 DNA reads TGCGCCAGCAGCCAGAAAACAGGGGGCACGAACACCGGGGAGCTGTTTTTT. It specifies CASSQKTGGTNTGELFF.

This clonotype has only a few counts. The rearrangement uses TRBV5-5 and TRBJ1-6; 7 nucleotides agree with TRBD1. Unmatched junction bases numbered 8, after V lost 3 bases and J lost 8 bases. CDR3 length: 15 amino acids. Germline V gene sequence: CDR1 SGHKS, CDR2 YYEKEE (reference sequence). CDR3 in DNA: TGTGCCAGCAGCTCACAGGGGTGGTTTGATTCACCCCTCCACTTT. It encodes CASSSQGWFDSPLHF.

The gene calls are TRBV7-6 and TRBJ1-4; TRBD1 matches 10 bases. CDR3 length equals 16 residues. Germline CDR1 SGHVS, CDR2 FNYEAQ. With V trimmed by 5 bases and J by 6 bases, 9 bases remained unmatched. The CDR3 nucleotides are TGTGCCAGCAGCACATACGACAGGGGGCTGGATGAAAAACTGTTTTTT. It encodes CASSTYDRGLDEKLFF.

This chain uses TRBV7-2 with TRBJ1-2; weak D call: TRBD1 (6 bases). The CDR3 consists of 14 residues. Between the trimmed V and J ends, which lost 1 base and 8 bases, there was a span of 14 bases. Germline V gives CDR1 SGHTA, CDR2 FQGNSA. CDR3 DNA: TGTGCCAGCAGCTTAGGGACAGATGGTGGCGGCTACACCTTC. It translates to CASSLGTDGGGYTF.

V usage is TRBV5-8 and J usage is TRBJ2-5; the match to TRBD2 covers 7 bases. Germline values: CDR1 SGHTS, CDR2 YDEGEE. J was trimmed by 2 bases and V by 7 bases; bases with no gene match: 11. The CDR3 runs 15 residues. The CDR3 DNA reads TGTGCCAGCCCCTTTGATCCAGCGGGGCAAGAGACCCAGTACTTC. Residues: CASPFDPAGQETQYF.

The sample holds a few counts of this clonotype. The V gene is TRBV20-1, the J gene TRBJ1-2; the match to TRBD1 covers 9 bases. With 2 bases clipped from V and 4 bases from J, the junction kept 11 bases outside the gene matches. Germline values: CDR1 DFQATT, CDR2 SNEGSKA (reference sequence). This CDR3 region has 16 residues. The CDR3 here is CSARTTGQGRGYGYTF. CDR3 DNA sequence: TGCAGTGCTAGAACAACCGGACAGGGGAGAGGCTATGGCTACACCTTC.

This clonotype was counted only a few times. The V gene is TRBV10-3, the J gene TRBJ2-1; 7 positions agree with TRBD1. Trimming removed 4 bases from V and 5 bases from J; junction bases left unmatched: 2. CDR1 is ENHRY and CDR2 is SYGVKD in the germline V gene. This CDR3 has 13 residues. The CDR3 DNA reads TGTGCCATCAGTGGAACAGGGGACAATGAGCAGTTCTTC. It translates to CAISGTGDNEQFF.

This clonotype has a handful of counts. This likely comes from a read error, as the CDR3 has no conserved phenylalanine or tryptophan at its end. It is unclear where the CDR3 begins or ends on the DNA, so no DNA is shown, and the CDR3 is as TCRdb lists it. The chain is built from TRBV24-1 and TRBJ2-3; TRBD1 is the table's D call and was not checked against the DNA. Germline CDR1 is KGHDR and CDR2 is SFDVKD. The CDR3 sequence runs 13 residues, both termini included. The CDR3 loop is CATSDLSGTGRCI.

The V call is TRBV3-1, the J call TRBJ2-1, with D tentatively TRBD2 (5 bases). Looked up from germline, CDR1 is LGHDT and CDR2 is YNNKEL (reference sequence). V was cut by 5 bases and J by 3 bases, with 14 bases left in between. The CDR3 runs to 15 residues. The CDR3 DNA is TGTGCCAGCAGCGCAAGGGAGATTTACTACAATGAGCAGTTCTTC. It yields the protein CASSAREIYYNEQFF.